This T cell receptor (beta chain) was captured in a study of blood T cells in healthy people across ages. Notes on the study in general: Naive T cell percentage and TCR beta diversity correlated strongly. Donor CMV status, an unknown factor, possibly confounded changes in expanded clonotypes.

Germline values: CDR1 LGHDT, CDR2 YNNKEL (reference sequence). The CDR3 contains 11 residues. With V trimmed by 5 bases and J by 15 bases, 5 bases remained unmatched. Primed by a sample-barcoded 5' primer and a J-beta primer mix, a second PCR proceeded for about 6 to 12 cycles. Unique molecular identifiers of 12 random nucleotides labeled each cDNA. TCRdb re-analysed the 5' RACE reads in MiXCR, keeping a single row per CDR3 protein. Of about a million distinct CDR3 sequences listed, roughly 51% were seen once; the top ten hold 20% to 25%. Concerning this clonotype itself: No antigen is known for it.

The rearrangement uses TRBV3-1 and TRBJ2-1, with 9 bases that match TRBD1. Sample: blood. This clonotype originated in a woman aged 60 to 75 in good health. CDR3 sequence (DNA): TGTGCCAGCAGCTTGGGGACAGGGTGGTTCTTC. Protein: CASSLGTGWFF.